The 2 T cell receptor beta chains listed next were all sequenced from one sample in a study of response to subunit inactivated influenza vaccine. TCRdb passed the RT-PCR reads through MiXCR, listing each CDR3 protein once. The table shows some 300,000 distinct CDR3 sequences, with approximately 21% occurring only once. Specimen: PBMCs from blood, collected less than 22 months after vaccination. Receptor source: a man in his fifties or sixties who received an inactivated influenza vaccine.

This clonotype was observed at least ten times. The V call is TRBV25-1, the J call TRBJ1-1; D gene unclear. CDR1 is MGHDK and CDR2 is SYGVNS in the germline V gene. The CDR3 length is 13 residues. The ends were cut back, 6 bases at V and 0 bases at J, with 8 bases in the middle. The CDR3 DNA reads TGTGCCAGCAGCCAGACGGTGAACACTGAAGCTTTCTTT. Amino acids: CASSQTVNTEAFF.

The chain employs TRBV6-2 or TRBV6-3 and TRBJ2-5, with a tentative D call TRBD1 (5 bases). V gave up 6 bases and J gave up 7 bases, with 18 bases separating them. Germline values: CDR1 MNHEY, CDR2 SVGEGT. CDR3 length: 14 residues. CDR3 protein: CASSKTSGQGTQYF. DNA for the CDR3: TGTGCCAGCAGCAAAACCTCTGGCCAGGGGACCCAGTACTTC.